The text below deals with one TCR beta chain. Germline CDR1 reads KGHSH; CDR2 reads LQKENI. The CDR3 extends over 15 amino acids. With 5 bases removed from V and 2 bases from J, the gap between germline ends came to 10 bases. The entry originates in a study of cytomegalovirus exposure and HLA in healthy donors. The PCR made use of 60 Vbeta and 13 Jbeta primers. The data were produced by immunoSEQ multiplex PCR, yet TCRdb's version contains in-frame clones alone and is incomplete. This sample yields more than 60,000 clones, of which approximately 82% are seen a single time; under 20% belongs to the top ten.

This sequence joins TRBV18 and TRBJ2-6; D call uncertain. This clonotype originated in a man between 65 and 85 years old in good health and CMV-seropositive. The sequencing sample was made of PBMCs. Here the CDR3 DNA reads TGTGCCAGCTCAACTCCGTCCCCTGGGGCCAACGTCCTGACTTTC. Translated, it gives CASSTPSPGANVLTF.